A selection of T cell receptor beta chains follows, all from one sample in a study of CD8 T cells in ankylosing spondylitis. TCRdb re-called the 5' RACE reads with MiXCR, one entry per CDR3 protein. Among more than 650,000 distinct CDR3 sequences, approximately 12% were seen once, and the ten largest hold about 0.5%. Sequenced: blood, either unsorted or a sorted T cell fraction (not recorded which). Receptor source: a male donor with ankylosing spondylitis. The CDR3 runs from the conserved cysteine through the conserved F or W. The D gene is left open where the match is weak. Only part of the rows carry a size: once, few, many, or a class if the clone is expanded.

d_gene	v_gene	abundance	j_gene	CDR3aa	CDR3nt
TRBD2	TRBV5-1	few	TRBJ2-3	CASSPPGLVRTDTQYF	TGCGCCAGCAGCCCACCGGGACTAGTGAGGACAGATACGCAGTATTTT
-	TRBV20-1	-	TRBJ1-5	CSAIPGGNQPQHF	TGCAGTGCCATACCTGGCGGCAATCAGCCCCAGCATTTT
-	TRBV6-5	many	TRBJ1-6	CASSYRGYGPLHF	TGTGCCAGCAGTTACCGGGGGTACGGCCCCCTCCACTTT
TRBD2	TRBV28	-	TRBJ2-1	CASRKAGGLNEQFF	TGTGCCAGCAGAAAAGCGGGAGGACTCAATGAGCAGTTCTTC
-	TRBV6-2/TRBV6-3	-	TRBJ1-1	CASSYSEGRGNTEAFF	TGTGCCAGCAGTTACTCGGAAGGAAGGGGGAACACTGAAGCTTTCTTT
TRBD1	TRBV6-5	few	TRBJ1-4	CASSYSEGASTNEKLFF	TGTGCCAGCAGTTACAGTGAGGGGGCTTCAACTAATGAAAAACTGTTTTTT
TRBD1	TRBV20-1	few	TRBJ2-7	CSARSDRDEQYF	TGCAGTGCTCGAAGCGACAGGGACGAGCAGTACTTC
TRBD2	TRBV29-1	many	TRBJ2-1	CSVEDTSGRMGEVSYNEQFF	TGCAGCGTAGAGGATACTAGCGGGAGGATGGGTGAGGTCTCCTACAATGAGCAGTTCTTC
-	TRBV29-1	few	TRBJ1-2	CSVERSYDSDYTF	TGCAGCGTTGAACGGTCTTACGATAGTGACTACACCTTC
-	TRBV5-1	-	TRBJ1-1	CASSLTLGWTEAFF	TGCGCCAGCAGCCTCACCCTAGGCTGGACTGAAGCTTTCTTT
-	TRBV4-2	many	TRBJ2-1	CASSQIPRVDYNEQFF	TGTGCCAGCAGCCAGATCCCCCGGGTCGACTACAATGAGCAGTTCTTC
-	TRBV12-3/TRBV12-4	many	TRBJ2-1	CASTQSPPPPYNEQFF	TGTGCCAGCACCCAAAGCCCGCCTCCCCCCTACAATGAGCAGTTCTTC
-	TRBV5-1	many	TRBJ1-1	CASSLEVGREAFF	TGCGCCAGCAGCTTGGAGGTGGGCAGGGAAGCTTTCTTT
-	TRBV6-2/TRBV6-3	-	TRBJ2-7	CASAASGTVSYEQYF	TGTGCCAGCGCCGCCAGCGGGACAGTCTCCTACGAGCAGTACTTC
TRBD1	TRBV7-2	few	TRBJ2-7	CASRQGDSYEQYF	TGTGCCAGCCGACAGGGGGACTCCTACGAGCAGTACTTC
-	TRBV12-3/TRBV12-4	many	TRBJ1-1	CASSLRQSRVNTEAFF	TGTGCCAGCAGTTTACGCCAATCGAGGGTGAACACTGAAGCTTTCTTT
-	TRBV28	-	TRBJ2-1	CASSLSQAYNEQFF	TGTGCCAGCAGTTTGTCCCAAGCCTACAATGAGCAGTTCTTC
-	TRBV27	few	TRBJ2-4	CASSLNGLDIQYF	TGTGCCAGCAGTTTAAATGGCCTGGACATTCAGTACTTC
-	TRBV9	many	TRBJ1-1	CASSVGNANTEAFF	TGTGCCAGCAGCGTAGGGAACGCGAACACTGAAGCTTTCTTT
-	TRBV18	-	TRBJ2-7	CASSPPGPRSYEQYF	TGTGCCAGCTCACCACCGGGACCCCGCTCCTACGAGCAGTACTTC